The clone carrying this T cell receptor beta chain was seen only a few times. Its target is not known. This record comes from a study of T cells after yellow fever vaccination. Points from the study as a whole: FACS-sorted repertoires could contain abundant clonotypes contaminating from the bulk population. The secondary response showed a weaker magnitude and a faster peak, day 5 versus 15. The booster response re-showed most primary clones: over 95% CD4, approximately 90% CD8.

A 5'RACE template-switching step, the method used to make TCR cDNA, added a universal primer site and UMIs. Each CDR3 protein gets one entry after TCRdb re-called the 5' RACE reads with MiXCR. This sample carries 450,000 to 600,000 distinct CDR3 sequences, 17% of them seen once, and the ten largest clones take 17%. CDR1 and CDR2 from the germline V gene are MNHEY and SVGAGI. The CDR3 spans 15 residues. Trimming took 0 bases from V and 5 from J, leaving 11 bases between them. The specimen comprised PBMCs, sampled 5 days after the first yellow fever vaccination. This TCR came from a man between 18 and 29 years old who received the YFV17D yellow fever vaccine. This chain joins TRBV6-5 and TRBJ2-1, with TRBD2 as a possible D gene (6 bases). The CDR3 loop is CASSYSAWRDNEQFF. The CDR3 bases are TGTGCCAGCAGTTACTCAGCGTGGAGGGACAATGAGCAGTTCTTC.